This T cell receptor beta chain was identified in a study of molecular identifiers for immune sequencing clone quantification. Study overall: In replicates, the authors split RNA from approximately 20,000 or 100,000 naive CD8 cells five ways and sequenced four.

Of note for this clonotype: The antigen is undetermined.

CD8+CD4-CCR7+CD45RA+ sorting gave the naive CD8 T cells. Using its own MiXCR run on the PCR reads, TCRdb lists one record per CDR3 protein. This sample has about 510,000 distinct CDR3 sequences; roughly a fifth occur once, and the top ten carry 0.65% to 0.95%. Study-wide results and limits: Identical TCR molecules can share a barcode, and this sharing could underestimate highly expanded clone sizes.

The CDR3 runs to 14 residues. Germline trimming cut 3 bases from V and 8 bases from J; bases unmatched to any gene: 7. Germline CDR1 is SGHRS and CDR2 is YFSETQ. This clonotype originated in a human donor in good health. Some libraries in this study had Jurkat cell RNA spiked in. V is TRBV5-1 and J is TRBJ2-1; 8 positions match TRBD1. The sample consisted of naive CD8+ T cells from blood, with Jurkat cell RNA spiked in. Subset indicated: FACS-sorted CD8+CD4-CCR7+CD45RA+ naive T cells. CDR3 region: CASSYGTGLDEQFF. The CDR3 DNA reads as TGCGCCAGCAGCTACGGGACAGGACTGGATGAGCAGTTCTTC.